A selection of T cell receptor beta chains follows, all from one sample in a study of shared clonotypes between healthy human individuals. Produced via immunoSEQ multiplex PCR; TCRdb's table is partial and in-frame only. This table holds 950,000 to 1,100,000 clones, about 77% found once. The sample consisted of memory CD4+ T cells sorted from blood. The receptors originated from a man aged 18 to 29 in good health. The CDR3 runs from the conserved cysteine through the conserved F or W. Each record gives: J gene, D gene, CDR3 length, V gene, clone size, CDR3 DNA, CDR3 protein. The D gene is left open where the match is weak. Some rows have no size entry. The others give once, few or many, or a class for an expanded clone.

>TRBJ2-1|-|16|TRBV6-1|many
TGTGCCAGCAGTGAAAGGGCAGGCATTTCCTACAATGAGCAGTTCTTC
CASSERAGISYNEQFF
>TRBJ2-6|TRBD1|18|TRBV5-1|-
TGCGCCAGCAGCTGGACCGGGACAGGTACGTCTGGGGCCAACGTCCTGACTTTC
CASSWTGTGTSGANVLTF
>TRBJ1-5|-|13|TRBV19|few
TGTGCCAGTAGTATTGAGGGGAATCAGCCCCAGCATTTT
CASSIEGNQPQHF
>TRBJ2-3|-|15|TRBV7-2|-
TGTGCCAGCAGCTCCTCCGGGGCAAGCACAGATACGCAGTATTTT
CASSSSGASTDTQYF
>TRBJ1-2|-|12|TRBV28|-
TGTGCCAGCAGTTTATACATGGAGGGCTACACCTTC
CASSLYMEGYTF
>TRBJ1-6|TRBD1|14|TRBV6-6|-
TGTGCCAGCCTCGCCGGGACAGGGAATTCACCCCTCCACTTT
CASLAGTGNSPLHF
>TRBJ1-5|-|14|TRBV18|-
TGTGCCAGCTCACCTACCGGGGGCGGTCAGCCCCAGCATTTT
CASSPTGGGQPQHF
>TRBJ2-2|TRBD2|15|TRBV2|-
TGTGCCAGCAGCCTTCTAGCGGGAGCCACCGGGGAGCTGTTTTTT
CASSLLAGATGELFF
>TRBJ1-2|TRBD1|13|TRBV5-1|-
TGCGCCAGCAGCTCCCAGGGGGACTATGGCTACACCTTC
CASSSQGDYGYTF
>TRBJ1-1|-|15|TRBV5-1|-
TGCGCCAGCAGCTACAACAGGGTGGGGAACACTGAAGCTTTCTTT
CASSYNRVGNTEAFF
>TRBJ2-5|TRBD1|14|TRBV6-1|-
TGTGCCAGCAGCTCGACAGGGACCCAAGAGACCCAGTACTTC
CASSSTGTQETQYF
>TRBJ1-5|TRBD1|13|TRBV10-3|-
TGTGCCATCACTACAGGGGGAGATCAGCCCCAGCATTTT
CAITTGGDQPQHF
>TRBJ2-3|-|12|TRBV7-2|-
TGTGCCAGCAGCTTAGCCTCCCGTACGCAGTATTTT
CASSLASRTQYF
>TRBJ2-7|-|17|TRBV11-2|-
TGTGCCAGCAGCTTAGTGAGTGGTCCCGGGACATCCTACGAGCAGTACTTC
CASSLVSGPGTSYEQYF